This T cell receptor beta chain was found in a study of T-cell memory formation after mild COVID-19. Overall study: TCR clusters largely stayed donor specific.

Concerning this clonotype itself: Antigen unknown.

The CDR3 totals 14 residues. Germline assignment: CDR1 SGHRS and CDR2 YFSETQ. Deletions cut 1 base from V and 4 bases from J, with 6 bases between. Study results and limitations: The finding that pre-infection memory included some responding clones suggested that cross-reactive memory joined. Whereas later expanders leaned CD4+, clones contracting day 15 to 85 showed a balanced CD4/CD8 makeup.

Constant-segment primers served in 5'RACE that generated TCR alpha and TCR beta cDNA libraries bearing sample barcodes and UMIs. TCRdb independently ran MiXCR on the 5' RACE reads; one entry per CDR3 protein. The data contain over 500,000 distinct CDR3 sequences, approximately 15% of them singletons. This chain joins TRBV5-1 and TRBJ2-6; no clear D. Sequenced sample: PBMCs or a T cell subset sorted from them (not recorded which). The sequence was obtained from an adult woman who had mild COVID-19 (a few samples of this study predate the infection). Cell type and time point are not known. In nucleotides, the CDR3 is TGCGCCAGCAGCTTGACACAGGGGGCCAACGTCCTGACTTTC. Its protein is CASSLTQGANVLTF.